The 32 T cell receptor beta chains reported below all come from one sample, sequenced in a study of OX40 agonist ivuxolimab in advanced cancers. Generated by immunoSEQ multiplex PCR, the TCRdb table keeps only in-frame clones and is missing some. The sample holds about 78,000 clones; about 90% are singletons and the top ten take around 2.8%. Sequenced here: CD4+ or CD8+ T cells sorted from blood, sampled in a trial of the OX40 agonist ivuxolimab. These receptors all come from an adult with an advanced solid tumor such as melanoma, head and neck, liver or kidney cancer.

By share, this clone counts as medium-sized. Other DNA sequences in the sample encode the same CDR3. The rearrangement links TRBV6-4 to TRBJ1-1; 7 positions agree with TRBD1. Germline assignment: CDR1 MRHNA and CDR2 SNTAGT. This CDR3 region has 13 residues. J lost 5 bases, V lost 2 bases, and 2 bases had no gene match. In nucleotides, the CDR3 is TGTGCCAGCAGTGACATGACAGGGACTGAAGCTTTCTTT. It specifies CASSDMTGTEAFF.

The rearrangement uses TRBV30 and TRBJ1-6; tentatively, D is TRBD1 (5 bases). V gave up 3 bases and J gave up 7 bases, with 7 bases separating them. Germline V gene data show CDR1 as GTSNPN and CDR2 as SVGIG (reference sequence). The CDR3 length is 12 residues. The CDR3 loop reads CAWRGGNSPLHF. The CDR3 bases are TGTGCCTGGAGGGGGGGGAATTCACCCCTCCACTTT. The full variable domain, completed using reference TRBV30 and TRBJ1-6, is SQTIHQWPATLVQPVGSPLSLECTVEGTSNPNLYWYRQAAGRGLQLLFYSVGIGQISSEVPQNLSASRPQDRQFILSSKKLLLSDSGFYLCAWRGGNSPLHFGNGTRLTVT.

The chain links TRBV5-1 to TRBJ1-3, with unresolved D. V was clipped by 4 bases and J by 0 bases, with 11 bases between them. CDR1 and CDR2 from the germline V gene are SGHRS and YFSETQ. CDR3 size: 15 residues. The CDR3 is CASSQYDLSGNTIYF. The CDR3 DNA sequence: TGCGCCAGCAGCCAATATGACCTCTCTGGAAACACCATATATTTT.

The V call is TRBV6-5, the J call TRBJ1-1; TRBD1 matches at 8 bases. The CDR3 consists of 13 residues. J lost 0 bases, V lost 9 bases, and 3 bases had no gene match. Germline loops: CDR1 MNHEY, CDR2 SVGAGI. CDR3 protein: CASRQGMNTEAFF. The CDR3 region has the DNA TGTGCCAGTCGACAGGGGATGAACACTGAAGCTTTCTTT.

This chain links TRBV19 with TRBJ2-5; 9 positions match TRBD1. The end of the DNA aligns better with TRBJ2-7, so the J call may be wrong. The germline V gene has CDR1 LNHDA and CDR2 SQIVND (reference sequence). CDR3 length equals 15 residues. The CDR3 nucleotides are TGTGCCAGTAGTATGGCGACAGGGGGGACGTACGAGCAGTACTTC. It codes for CASSMATGGTYEQYF.

The rearrangement uses TRBV6-5 and TRBJ1-1; TRBD1 matches at 8 bases. The CDR3 covers 13 residues. V shed 6 bases, J shed 5 bases, and the junction held 5 bases outside the gene matches. Per germline, CDR1 MNHEY and CDR2 SVGAGI. CDR3: CASRQGEGTEAFF. The CDR3 DNA reads TGTGCCAGCAGACAGGGGGAGGGGACTGAAGCTTTCTTT.

The rearrangement joins TRBV5-8 to TRBJ2-2; D uncertain. Germline values: CDR1 SGHTS, CDR2 YDEGEE. V gave up 5 bases and J gave up 0 bases, with 5 bases separating them. This CDR3 comprises 13 residues. The CDR3 nucleotides read TGTGCCAGCAGGTACGCGAACACCGGGGAGCTGTTTTTT. Translated: CASRYANTGELFF.

This sequence joins TRBV4-1 and TRBJ1-5, with TRBD1 as a possible D gene (6 bases). The germline V gene has CDR1 MGHRA and CDR2 YSYEKL. The CDR3 is 19 amino acids. V lost 0 bases and J lost 4, with 22 bases in between. As DNA, the CDR3 is TGCGCCAGCAGCCAAGATCTAAGCGGGCGAGACAGGAGAAATCAGCCCCAGCATTTT. Translation: CASSQDLSGRDRRNQPQHF.

This CDR3 reads CASSVEPAGGEETQYF. In nucleotides, the CDR3 is TGTGCCAGCAGCGTAGAGCCAGCGGGGGGCGAGGAGACCCAGTACTTC. The chain links TRBV9 to TRBJ2-5; 9 bases align to TRBD2. Unmatched junction bases numbered 8, after V lost 0 bases and J lost 5 bases. CDR1 SGDLS and CDR2 YYNGEE come from the germline V gene. The CDR3 is 16 residues long.

The chain couples TRBV19 to TRBJ2-3, with no clear D. V lost 5 bases and J 4 bases, leaving 7 bases between the germline ends. Germline CDR1 is LNHDA and CDR2 is SQIVND (reference sequence). The CDR3 length is 12 residues. CDR3 loop: CASSVRSDTQYF. CDR3 in DNA: TGTGCCAGTAGTGTCAGATCAGATACGCAGTATTTT.

The rearrangement joins TRBV5-6 to TRBJ2-3; D tentatively fits TRBD1 or TRBD2 (5 bases each). The CDR3 sequence is 14 residues long. V gave up 3 bases and J gave up 2 bases, with 10 bases separating them. Germline-derived CDR1 and CDR2 are SGHDT and YYEEEE. The CDR3: CASSYLGATDTQYF. CDR3 DNA sequence: TGTGCCAGCAGCTACCTCGGGGCCACAGATACGCAGTATTTT. Supplemented by reference TRBV5-6 and TRBJ2-3, the full variable domain reads DAGVTQSPTHLIKTRGQQVTLRCSPKSGHDTVSWYQQALGQGPQFIFQYYEEEERQRGNFPDRFSGHQFPNYSSELNVNALLLGDSALYLCASSYLGATDTQYFGPGTRLTVL.

The chain uses TRBV6-5 and TRBJ1-5, with D possibly being TRBD1 (6 bases). The CDR3 has 14 amino acids. Trimming took 6 bases from V and 5 from J, leaving 14 bases between them. Germline CDR1 reads MNHEY; CDR2 reads SVGAGI. CDR3 in amino acids: CASRGTGSYQPQHF. DNA of the CDR3: TGTGCCAGCAGGGGCACAGGGTCGTATCAGCCCCAGCATTTT.

V and J are TRBV5-1 and TRBJ1-2; D gene uncertain. Germline V gene sequence: CDR1 SGHRS, CDR2 YFSETQ. The CDR3 contains 13 residues. The V end lost 0 bases, the J end lost 8 bases, and 11 bases lay between the germline ends. This CDR3 reads CASSLASTLGYTF. CDR3 sequence (DNA): TGCGCCAGCAGCTTGGCCTCGACATTGGGCTACACCTTC.

This rearrangement joins TRBV19 to TRBJ1-2, with D possibly TRBD1 on 6 matching bases. The CDR3 extends over 13 amino acids. Germline CDR1 and CDR2: LNHDA and SQIVND (reference sequence). Trimming cost V 5 bases and J 4 bases, with 11 bases left between them. In DNA form, the CDR3 reads TGTGCCAGTAGTCTACCGGGGGCCTATGGCTACACCTTC. Its protein is CASSLPGAYGYTF. Full variable domain (remainder filled in from reference TRBV19 and TRBJ1-2): DGGITQSPKYLFRKEGQNVTLSCEQNLNHDAMYWYRQDPGQGLRLIYYSQIVNDFQKGDIAEGYSVSREKKESFPLTVTSAQKNPTAFYLCASSLPGAYGYTFGSGTRLTVV.

The gene calls are TRBV7-9 and TRBJ1-2, with TRBD1 matching 9 bases. V shed 5 bases, J shed 8 bases, and the junction held 12 bases outside the gene matches. Germline CDR1 SEHNR, CDR2 FQNEAQ (reference sequence). This CDR3 is 15 amino acids long. The CDR3 DNA reads as TGTGCCAGCAGCCCTCCGGGACAGGGATTTGGAGGCTACACCTTC. Amino acid sequence: CASSPPGQGFGGYTF. Variable domain in full (rest from reference TRBV7-9 and TRBJ1-2): DTGVSQNPRHKITKRGQNVTFRCDPISEHNRLYWYRQTLGQGPEFLTYFQNEAQLEKSRLLSDRFSAERPKGSFSTLEIQRTEQGDSAMYLCASSPPGQGFGGYTFGSGTRLTVV.

The chain is built from TRBV18 and TRBJ2-1; 11 positions agree with TRBD1. The CDR3 loop spans 15 amino acids. After removal of 3 bases from V and 9 bases from J, the junction contained 7 bases not matched to a gene. Germline CDR1 reads KGHSH; CDR2 reads LQKENI. CDR3 in amino acids: CASSPGQGAIVEQFF. The CDR3 DNA reads TGTGCCAGCTCACCCGGACAGGGGGCTATAGTTGAGCAGTTCTTC.

The rearrangement uses TRBV11-2 and TRBJ2-7; D is unclear. This CDR3 has 13 amino acids. CDR1 is SGHAT, CDR2 FQNNGV, per germline. V was cut by 1 base and J by 1 base, with 5 bases left in between. This chain's CDR3 is CASSLAHSYEQYF. CDR3 nucleotides: TGTGCCAGCAGCTTAGCGCATTCCTACGAGCAGTACTTC. The entire variable domain, with the rest obtained from reference TRBV11-2 and TRBJ2-7, is as follows: EAGVAQSPRYKIIEKRQSVAFWCNPISGHATLYWYQQILGQGPKLLIQFQNNGVVDDSQLPKDRFSAERLKGVDSTLKIQPAKLEDSAVYLCASSLAHSYEQYFGPGTRLTVT.

CDR3 DNA sequence: TGTGCCAGTACCCCTTGGGGGGGGGCCGTCCACGAGCAGTACTTC. It yields the protein CASTPWGGAVHEQYF. V gene TRBV19 combines with J gene TRBJ2-7; a weak D match, TRBD2 (7 bases). Between the trimmed V and J ends, which lost 7 bases and 5 bases, there was a span of 21 bases. This CDR3 has 15 residues. CDR1 and CDR2 from the germline V gene are LNHDA and SQIVND (reference sequence).

The table lists this clone with a count of one. This chain uses TRBV5-4 with TRBJ2-7; 7 nucleotides match TRBD2. Germline trimming cut 4 bases from V and 6 bases from J; bases unmatched to any gene: 10. Germline values: CDR1 SGHNT, CDR2 YYREEE (reference sequence). There are 14 residues in the CDR3. The CDR3: CASSRGGLEGEQYF. The CDR3 DNA reads as TGTGCCAGCAGCCGCGGGGGTCTAGAAGGCGAGCAGTACTTC.

The chain recombines TRBV7-2 with TRBJ1-2; D is perhaps TRBD1 (6 bases). V lost 5 bases and J 6 bases, leaving 22 bases between the germline ends. The CDR3 extends over 16 amino acids. The V gene's germline CDR1 is SGHTA and CDR2 FQGNSA. CDR3 in amino acids: CASSMQAMTGAHGYTF. CDR3 nucleotides: TGTGCCAGCAGCATGCAAGCTATGACAGGAGCCCATGGCTACACCTTC.

J is TRBJ2-2 and V is TRBV2, with unresolved D. V dropped 4 bases and J dropped 5 bases, with 8 bases sitting between them. There are 13 residues in the CDR3. In germline, CDR1 is SNHLY, CDR2 FYNNEI. This CDR3 is CASSGLITGELFF. The CDR3 region has the DNA TGTGCCAGCAGTGGTCTAATTACCGGGGAGCTGTTTTTT. The whole variable domain, remainder taken from reference TRBV2 and TRBJ2-2, is EPEVTQTPSHQVTQMGQEVILRCVPISNHLYFYWYRQILGQKVEFLVSFYNNEISEKSEIFDDQFSVERPDGSNFTLKIRSTKLEDSAMYFCASSGLITGELFFGEGSRLTVL.

The gene calls are TRBV7-8 and TRBJ1-1; D call uncertain. The CDR3 runs 15 residues. Germline V lookup: CDR1 SGHVS, CDR2 FQNEAQ. The V and J ends lost 3 bases and 1 base respectively, with 12 bases between them. The CDR3 DNA reads as TGTGCCAGCAGCTTGGCGGGCCCCCGGAACACTGAAGCTTTCTTT. Translated: CASSLAGPRNTEAFF.

The V and J genes are TRBV19 and TRBJ1-1, with D maybe TRBD1 (6 bases). CDR1 and CDR2 from the germline V gene are LNHDA and SQIVND (reference sequence). The CDR3 length is 14 residues. V gave up 2 bases and J gave up 1 base, with 8 bases separating them. The CDR3: CASSITGQNTEAFF. DNA for the CDR3: TGTGCCAGTAGTATAACGGGACAGAACACTGAAGCTTTCTTT. Supplemented by reference TRBV19 and TRBJ1-1, the full variable domain reads DGGITQSPKYLFRKEGQNVTLSCEQNLNHDAMYWYRQDPGQGLRLIYYSQIVNDFQKGDIAEGYSVSREKKESFPLTVTSAQKNPTAFYLCASSITGQNTEAFFGQGTRLTVV.

This chain uses TRBV11-2 with TRBJ1-2, with D uncertain. Trimming cost V 3 bases and J 8 bases, with 13 bases left between them. The CDR3 is 13 amino acids. Germline CDR1 SGHAT, CDR2 FQNNGV. DNA for the CDR3: TGTGCCAGCAGCTTGGTTCGGCAGGACGGCTACACCTTC. This encodes CASSLVRQDGYTF. Based on the CDR3 plus reference TRBV11-2 and TRBJ1-2, the full variable domain is EAGVAQSPRYKIIEKRQSVAFWCNPISGHATLYWYQQILGQGPKLLIQFQNNGVVDDSQLPKDRFSAERLKGVDSTLKIQPAKLEDSAVYLCASSLVRQDGYTFGSGTRLTVV.

The rearrangement uses TRBV6-4 and TRBJ2-1; a weak D match, TRBD1 (6 bases). Trimming took off 1 base at V and 0 bases at J, with 10 bases between the two ends. The CDR3 length is 16 residues. Germline CDR1 is MRHNA and CDR2 is SNTAGT. CDR3 bases: TGTGCCAGCAGTGACTGGGCAGGGGCCTCCTACAATGAGCAGTTCTTC. Its protein product is CASSDWAGASYNEQFF.

J is TRBJ2-7 and V is TRBV4-1, with TRBD2 matching 15 bases. Germline CDR1 is MGHRA and CDR2 is YSYEKL. Unmatched junction bases numbered 16, after V lost 5 bases and J lost 2 bases. The CDR3 is made up of 20 amino acids. The CDR3 protein is CASSNPGLAGGKVETYEQYF. The DNA for the CDR3 is TGCGCCAGCAGCAACCCGGGACTAGCGGGGGGTAAAGTGGAAACCTACGAGCAGTACTTC.

The genes are TRBV2 and TRBJ2-1, with TRBD2 identical over 9 bases. The CDR3 has 15 residues. V was pared by 10 bases and J by 1 base, with 8 bases of the junction left unmatched. Germline CDR1 SNHLY, CDR2 FYNNEI. CDR3 sequence reads: CAILIAGVSYNEQFF. In DNA, the CDR3 is TGTGCCATCCTTATAGCGGGAGTATCCTACAATGAGCAGTTCTTC.

A single count supports this clone. The chain's CDR3 is CASSFAGTSGISANEQFF. The CDR3 DNA reads TGTGCCAGCAGCTTTGCCGGGACTAGCGGGATATCGGCCAATGAGCAGTTCTTC. The chain joins TRBV5-4 to TRBJ2-1; 13 nucleotides agree with TRBD2. The CDR3 covers 18 residues. Germline CDR1 reads SGHNT; CDR2 reads YYREEE (reference sequence). Unmatched junction bases numbered 11, after V lost 2 bases and J lost 6 bases. The full variable domain, in which reference TRBV5-4 and TRBJ2-1 provide the parts outside the CDR3, is ETGVTQSPTHLIKTRGQQVTLRCSSQSGHNTVSWYQQALGQGPQFIFQYYREEENGRGNFPPRFSGLQFPNYSSELNVNALELDDSALYLCASSFAGTSGISANEQFFGPGTRLTVL.

V is TRBV7-2 and J is TRBJ2-2; D tentatively fits TRBD1 or TRBD2 (6 bases each). CDR3 length: 16 residues. Per the germline V gene, CDR1 is SGHTA and CDR2 is FQGNSA. V was clipped by 3 bases and J by 1 base, with 12 bases between them. CDR3 amino acids: CASSFPGGQNTGELFF. Written as DNA, the CDR3 is TGTGCCAGCAGCTTTCCCGGGGGCCAGAACACCGGGGAGCTGTTTTTT.

The chain joins TRBV5-1 to TRBJ2-3, with TRBD1 matching over 10 bases. This CDR3 spans 18 amino acids. Germline values: CDR1 SGHRS, CDR2 YFSETQ. The ends lost 3 bases at V and 0 bases at J; junction bases unmatched: 10. For the CDR3, the DNA is TGCGCCAGCAGCTCGGACCCGGGACAGGGGACCAGCACAGATACGCAGTATTTT. Translating gives CASSSDPGQGTSTDTQYF.

The V and J genes are TRBV5-4 and TRBJ2-1; 7 bases match TRBD1. Losses at the gene ends were 4 bases for V and 5 bases for J; bases not matched to a gene: 15. The CDR3 is 17 amino acids. Germline V lookup: CDR1 SGHNT, CDR2 YYREEE (reference sequence). Here the CDR3 reads CASSLAPTGTANNEQFF. Here the CDR3 DNA reads TGTGCCAGCAGCCTAGCCCCGACCGGGACAGCCAACAATGAGCAGTTCTTC.

The chain carries TRBV7-9 and TRBJ2-1, with unresolved D. V lost 5 bases and J lost 2, with 7 bases in between. In germline, CDR1 is SEHNR, CDR2 FQNEAQ (reference sequence). The CDR3 runs to 13 residues. The CDR3 loop reads CASSLVPYNEQFF. The CDR3 bases are TGTGCCAGCAGCCTGGTCCCCTACAATGAGCAGTTCTTC.